This is a list of T cell receptor beta chains from one sample in a study of T cells after somatic rescue of genetic block. Repertoires were generated with immunoSEQ multiplex PCR, while TCRdb's copy carries only in-frame clones and drops some. Of roughly 120,000 clones in the sample, around nine tenths were seen once. Sequencing used peripheral blood mononuclear cells (PBMCs). All receptors come from a woman aged 18-35 years. Each CDR3 is given with its conserved first and last residue. A D gene is named only where the DNA matches it firmly. Size is omitted from some rows. Given values are once, few, many or a class for expanded clones.

TRBV7-2	.	TRBJ2-1	15	.	CASSFRDSYGNEQFF	TGTGCCAGCAGTTTCCGGGACTCGTACGGGAATGAGCAGTTCTTC
TRBV4-1	.	TRBJ1-2	13	TRBD1	CASSQAGGDGYTF	TGCGCCAGCAGCCAAGCAGGGGGCGATGGCTACACCTTC
TRBV21-1	.	TRBJ2-7	14	.	CASSKASRGHEQYF	TGTGCCAGCAGCAAAGCTAGCAGGGGCCACGAGCAGTACTTC
TRBV5-4	.	TRBJ2-1	19	.	CASSFPLSLETSSYNEQFF	TGTGCCAGCAGCTTCCCCCTTTCATTAGAGACTTCCTCCTACAATGAGCAGTTCTTC
TRBV6-1	.	TRBJ2-1	14	.	CASSPGGGSNEQFF	TGTGCCAGCAGTCCCGGCGGAGGAAGCAATGAGCAGTTCTTC
TRBV15	once	TRBJ1-2	16	TRBD1	CATSRAGDRGHGGYTF	TGTGCCACCAGCAGAGCGGGGGACAGGGGGCACGGTGGCTACACCTTC
TRBV7-2	once	TRBJ1-1	15	.	CASSLVRGGNTEAFF	TGTGCCAGCAGCTTAGTGCGGGGGGGGAACACTGAAGCTTTCTTT
TRBV7-3	.	TRBJ2-1	16	TRBD2	CASSSRGGSSYNEQFF	TGTGCCAGCAGCTCCCGGGGGGGAAGCTCCTACAATGAGCAGTTCTTC
TRBV11-2	few	TRBJ1-1	14	TRBD1	CASSLVVGQGEAFF	TGTGCCAGCAGCTTAGTAGTGGGACAGGGTGAAGCTTTCTTT
TRBV9	.	TRBJ2-1	14	.	CASSVGGISNEQFF	TGTGCCAGCAGCGTAGGTGGGATTAGCAATGAGCAGTTCTTC
TRBV28	.	TRBJ1-1	15	.	CASSLRATINTEAFF	TGTGCCAGCAGTTTAAGGGCCACCATAAACACTGAAGCTTTCTTT
TRBV4-3	.	TRBJ2-2	17	.	CASSQVRMGQNTGELFF	TGCGCCAGCAGCCAGGTACGGATGGGACAGAACACCGGGGAGCTGTTTTTT
TRBV11-1	.	TRBJ2-7	16	TRBD2	CASSLVAGTSGDEQYF	TGTGCCAGCAGCTTAGTGGCCGGGACTAGCGGGGACGAGCAGTACTTC
TRBV4-2	.	TRBJ1-2	16	TRBD1	CASSQQGQGGNYGYTF	TGTGCCAGCAGCCAGCAGGGACAGGGAGGAAACTATGGCTACACCTTC
TRBV13	.	TRBJ2-7	14	.	CASSFKGSSEEQYF	TGTGCCAGCAGCTTTAAGGGGTCCTCCGAGGAGCAGTACTTC
TRBV28	.	TRBJ1-2	14	.	CASSSSGTPYGYTF	TGTGCCAGCAGTTCCTCTGGGACACCCTATGGCTACACCTTC
TRBV7-3	.	TRBJ1-1	13	.	CASSFSRNTEAFF	TGTGCCAGCAGCTTCAGCAGAAACACTGAAGCTTTCTTT
TRBV7-6	once	TRBJ2-2	16	.	CASSFENTGYTGELFF	TGTGCCAGCAGCTTTGAGAATACAGGGTACACCGGGGAGCTGTTTTTT
TRBV28	.	TRBJ2-7	17	.	CASSLTTRVPSTYEQYF	TGTGCCAGCAGCTTGACTACCAGGGTCCCCTCGACCTACGAGCAGTACTTC
TRBV29-1	.	TRBJ1-4	13	.	CSVSDRFNEKLFF	TGCAGCGTTTCAGACAGATTTAATGAAAAACTGTTTTTT